These 32 T cell receptor beta chains were sequenced from one sample in a study of blood T cell repertoires in COVID-19. TCRdb keeps only in-frame clones here, not all; method: immunoSEQ multiplex PCR. The table records 150,000 to 200,000 clones, about three quarters of them present only once. Sequenced sample: peripheral blood. These receptors all come from an elderly woman with COVID-19, enrolled during active disease.

The CDR3 sequence is CASSEAGGYANTGELFF. The CDR3 DNA is TGTGCCAGCAGTGAAGCGGGAGGGTACGCGAACACCGGGGAGCTGTTTTTT. V usage is TRBV2 and J usage is TRBJ2-2; 7 bases align to TRBD2. Per the germline V gene, CDR1 is SNHLY and CDR2 is FYNNEI. J lost 0 bases, V lost 0 bases, and 4 bases had no gene match. The CDR3 extends over 17 amino acids.

The V gene is TRBV28, the J gene TRBJ1-2, with D perhaps matching TRBD1 (5 bases). CDR1 and CDR2 (germline): MDHEN, SYDVKM. This CDR3 has 13 residues. The CDR3 loop reads CLIGTAGNYGYTF. CDR3 DNA: TGTCTTATTGGGACGGCGGGAAACTATGGCTACACCTTC.

This clone has only a few counts. The gene calls are TRBV7-9 and TRBJ2-7; TRBD2 agrees at 10 bases. Germline loops: CDR1 SEHNR, CDR2 FQNEAQ (reference sequence). Trimming at V came to 8 bases and at J to 9 bases, leaving 10 bases not matched to a gene. This CDR3 has 13 residues. The CDR3: CASGPGLAWGQYF. Here the CDR3 DNA reads TGTGCCAGCGGACCGGGACTAGCGTGGGGGCAGTACTTC.

This chain uses TRBV19 with TRBJ1-1; D is ambiguous. There are 13 residues in the CDR3. Trimming took off 5 bases at V and 1 base at J, with 8 bases between the two ends. In germline, CDR1 is LNHDA, CDR2 SQIVND (reference sequence). CDR3 in amino acids: CASSPRGNTEAFF. The CDR3 bases are TGTGCCAGTAGTCCCCGGGGGAACACTGAAGCTTTCTTT.

The chain has TRBV19 and TRBJ1-6; TRBD1 agrees at 8 bases. Per germline, CDR1 LNHDA and CDR2 SQIVND (reference sequence). The trim removed 1 base at V and 7 bases at J, leaving 3 bases unmatched. The CDR3 covers 15 residues. CDR3: CASSIATGVNSPLHF. The CDR3 bases are TGTGCCAGTAGTATAGCGACAGGGGTCAATTCACCCCTCCACTTT. Together with reference TRBV19 and TRBJ1-6, the CDR3 gives the full variable domain: DGGITQSPKYLFRKEGQNVTLSCEQNLNHDAMYWYRQDPGQGLRLIYYSQIVNDFQKGDIAEGYSVSREKKESFPLTVTSAQKNPTAFYLCASSIATGVNSPLHFGNGTRLTVT.

This clone was counted a single time. V is TRBV10-3 and J is TRBJ2-3, with 10 bases aligning to TRBD2. J lost 0 bases, V lost 4 bases, and 1 base had no gene match. The CDR3 contains 15 residues. CDR1 is ENHRY and CDR2 is SYGVKD in the germline V gene. Here the CDR3 DNA reads TGTGCCATCAGTGGAGCGGGGGGGAGCACAGATACGCAGTATTTT. It specifies CAISGAGGSTDTQYF.

This chain joins TRBV3-1 (or the pseudogene TRBV3-2) and TRBJ2-7, with D maybe TRBD1 (5 bases). Trimming left V 2 bases short and J 3 bases short, with 5 bases between. The CDR3 runs to 12 residues. Looked up from germline, CDR1 is LGHDT and CDR2 is YNNKEL (reference sequence). CDR3 loop: CASSQQGYEQYF. Here the CDR3 DNA reads TGTGCCAGCAGCCAACAGGGCTACGAGCAGTACTTC.

The V call is TRBV20-1, the J call TRBJ2-3; 10 positions match TRBD2. Germline V lookup: CDR1 DFQATT, CDR2 SNEGSKA (reference sequence). Losses at the gene ends were 3 bases for V and 8 bases for J; bases not matched to a gene: 8. The CDR3 loop spans 14 amino acids. CDR3: CSASRASGSGTQYF. CDR3 nucleotides: TGCAGTGCTAGTAGGGCTAGCGGGAGTGGTACGCAGTATTTT.

J is TRBJ2-7 and V is TRBV6-5; 10 bases line up with TRBD2. The CDR3 has 15 residues. Losses at the gene ends were 7 bases for V and 3 bases for J; bases not matched to a gene: 9. Germline CDR1 and CDR2: MNHEY and SVGAGI. The CDR3 spells CASKTLPSGSYEQYF. CDR3 sequence (DNA): TGTGCCAGCAAGACTTTGCCTAGCGGGAGCTACGAGCAGTACTTC.

The chain combines TRBV20-1 with TRBJ2-7; D remains ambiguous. The germline gives CDR1 DFQATT, CDR2 SNEGSKA (reference sequence). V was trimmed by 6 bases and J by 4 bases, leaving 10 bases between them. CDR3 length equals 11 residues. In DNA, the CDR3 is TGCAGTGCCAAGAGACAATACGAGCAGTACTTC. Its protein is CSAKRQYEQYF.

This chain connects TRBV7-6 to TRBJ2-7; the match to TRBD1 covers 8 bases. Trimming removed 1 base from V and 4 bases from J; junction bases left unmatched: 6. The length of the CDR3 is 15 residues. Germline loops: CDR1 SGHVS, CDR2 FNYEAQ. This CDR3 is CASSLGGQALYEQYF. Written as DNA, the CDR3 is TGTGCCAGCAGCTTAGGGGGACAGGCCTTATACGAGCAGTACTTC.

This sequence joins TRBV25-1 and TRBJ2-1; the match to TRBD2 covers 11 bases. CDR3 length equals 15 residues. Unmatched junction bases numbered 3, after V lost 4 bases and J lost 4 bases. Germline CDR1 MGHDK, CDR2 SYGVNS. CDR3 DNA sequence: TGTGCCAGCAGTGGGACTAGCGGGCCTTACAATGAGCAGTTCTTC. It codes for CASSGTSGPYNEQFF.

This clone has only a few counts. The chain joins TRBV5-1 to TRBJ2-7; maybe TRBD1 (6 bases). The CDR3 runs to 14 residues. Trimming removed 4 bases at V and 7 bases at J, with 18 bases between. The germline gives CDR1 SGHRS, CDR2 YFSETQ. The CDR3 DNA is TGCGCCAGCAGCGCCAACAGGGTACAGGGAGAGCAGTACTTC. Its translation is CASSANRVQGEQYF. Full variable domain (outside the CDR3, taken from reference TRBV5-1 and TRBJ2-7): KAGVTQTPRYLIKTRGQQVTLSCSPISGHRSVSWYQQTPGQGLQFLFEYFSETQRNKGNFPGRFSGRQFSNSRSEMNVSTLELGDSALYLCASSANRVQGEQYFGPGTRLTVT.

V gene TRBV12-3 or TRBV12-4 combines with J gene TRBJ2-1; tentatively, D is TRBD2 (5 bases). The CDR3 extends over 12 amino acids. The V end lost 6 bases, the J end lost 3 bases, and 6 bases lay between the germline ends. The CDR3 loop is CASSRDYNEQFF. CDR3 bases: TGTGCCAGCAGCCGGGACTACAATGAGCAGTTCTTC.

CDR3 region: CASSLGSGLERRNTEAFF. CDR3 sequence (DNA): TGTGCCAGCAGCTTAGGGTCCGGTCTTGAGCGACGGAACACTGAAGCTTTCTTT. The rearrangement joins TRBV7-7 to TRBJ1-1; no clear D. The CDR3 has 18 amino acids. The V end was cut by 1 base, the J end by 1 base, with 19 bases between. Germline assignment: CDR1 SSHAT and CDR2 FNYEAQ (reference sequence).

This clone was counted between two and nine times. This chain links TRBV19 with TRBJ2-7; 9 nucleotides agree with TRBD1. In germline, CDR1 is LNHDA, CDR2 SQIVND (reference sequence). The CDR3 sequence is 15 residues long. Trimming took 4 bases from V and 4 from J; bases not matched to a gene: 8. CDR3 DNA sequence: TGTGCCAGTAGTACTGTAGGGACAGGGTTTTACGAGCAGTACTTC. Amino acids: CASSTVGTGFYEQYF. Full variable domain (remainder filled in from reference TRBV19 and TRBJ2-7): DGGITQSPKYLFRKEGQNVTLSCEQNLNHDAMYWYRQDPGQGLRLIYYSQIVNDFQKGDIAEGYSVSREKKESFPLTVTSAQKNPTAFYLCASSTVGTGFYEQYFGPGTRLTVT.

This clone has only a few counts. The J gene is TRBJ2-5, the V gene TRBV11-2; perhaps TRBD1 as D (6 bases). V was pared by 5 bases and J by 0 bases, with 10 bases between. Germline CDR1 is SGHAT and CDR2 is FQNNGV. This CDR3 contains 14 residues. The CDR3 region is CASSMDRYQETQYF. Written as DNA, the CDR3 is TGTGCCAGCAGCATGGACAGATACCAAGAGACCCAGTACTTC.

This chain connects TRBV27 to TRBJ1-5, with D tentatively TRBD1 (5 bases). Germline V lookup: CDR1 MNHEY, CDR2 SMNVEV (reference sequence). The CDR3 runs to 15 residues. V was shortened by 8 bases and J by 0 bases, with 14 bases between the two germline ends. The CDR3 coding sequence is TGTGCCAGCCGCGAAGGGGTCTTTAGCAATCAGCCCCAGCATTTT. It translates to CASREGVFSNQPQHF.

This chain joins TRBV7-9 and TRBJ2-7; perhaps TRBD1 as D (5 bases). V was cut by 3 bases and J by 6 bases, with 12 bases left in between. The CDR3 spans 13 residues. Germline loops: CDR1 SEHNR, CDR2 FQNEAQ (reference sequence). The CDR3 here is CASSFVGVGEQYF. The CDR3 nucleotides read TGTGCCAGCAGCTTCGTAGGGGTAGGCGAGCAGTACTTC.

The chain recombines TRBV28 with TRBJ2-3; D possibly corresponds to TRBD1 (5 bases). The CDR3 is 15 residues long. Germline CDR1 MDHEN, CDR2 SYDVKM. The V end was cut by 6 bases, the J end by 1 base, with 14 bases between. CDR3 DNA sequence: TGTGCCAGCAGATTCCAGGGTTTGGGCACAGATACGCAGTATTTT. This sequence encodes CASRFQGLGTDTQYF.

The chain recombines TRBV28 with TRBJ1-1; possible D gene TRBD1, 6 bases. Germline loops: CDR1 MDHEN, CDR2 SYDVKM. V lost 6 bases to trimming and J lost 10 bases, with 9 bases between them. The CDR3 spans 10 residues. The CDR3 protein is CASSTGRAFF. The CDR3 DNA is TGTGCCAGCAGCACAGGGAGAGCTTTCTTT.

The rearrangement uses TRBV5-4 and TRBJ2-3; D not certain. With 4 bases removed from V and 9 bases from J, the gap between germline ends came to 15 bases. This CDR3 has 13 amino acids. Germline V gene sequence: CDR1 SGHNT, CDR2 YYREEE (reference sequence). The CDR3 sequence is CASSPDSPGTQYF. For the CDR3, the DNA is TGTGCCAGCAGCCCAGACTCCCCCGGGACGCAGTATTTT. Full variable domain (rest looked up from reference TRBV5-4 and TRBJ2-3): ETGVTQSPTHLIKTRGQQVTLRCSSQSGHNTVSWYQQALGQGPQFIFQYYREEENGRGNFPPRFSGLQFPNYSSELNVNALELDDSALYLCASSPDSPGTQYFGPGTRLTVL.

The chain employs TRBV3-1 (or the pseudogene TRBV3-2) and TRBJ2-5; 12 bases agree with TRBD2. The V gene end was trimmed by 3 bases and the J gene end by 5 bases; junction bases not matched to a gene: 10. Germline CDR1 is LGHDT and CDR2 is YNNKEL (reference sequence). This CDR3 has 17 residues. The CDR3, as DNA: TGTGCCAGCAGCCATAAGATTCTAGCGGGAGGGCCGGAGACCCAGTACTTC. It encodes CASSHKILAGGPETQYF.

This clone was counted a few times. CDR3 residues: CASRPRQNSPLHF. CDR3 bases: TGTGCCAGCAGGCCACGACAGAATTCACCCCTCCACTTT. The chain is built from TRBV11-3 and TRBJ1-6; D might be TRBD1 (5 bases). The CDR3 consists of 13 residues. Trimming stripped 6 bases from V and 7 bases from J, with 10 bases between. Per the germline V gene, CDR1 is SGHNT and CDR2 is YENEEA.

The chain recombines TRBV7-3 with TRBJ2-3, with 15 bases lining up with TRBD2. The germline V gene encodes CDR1 SGHTA and CDR2 FQGTGA. V trimming: 5 bases; J trimming: 4 bases; junction bases outside the gene matches: 10. The CDR3 runs to 18 residues. In DNA, the CDR3 is TGTGCCAGCAGCCCTGGACTAGCGGGGGGGCGGGGCGCAGATACGCAGTATTTT. Translated, it gives CASSPGLAGGRGADTQYF.

This chain joins TRBV18 and TRBJ2-7, with 8 positions matching TRBD1. V gave up 1 base and J gave up 6 bases; unmatched junction bases: 8. This CDR3 is 15 amino acids long. Germline loops: CDR1 KGHSH, CDR2 LQKENI. CDR3 sequence: CASSPLATGVSEQYF. CDR3 sequence (DNA): TGTGCCAGCTCACCACTTGCGACAGGGGTAAGCGAGCAGTACTTC.

The V and J genes are TRBV11-1 and TRBJ1-1; D gene uncertain. Germline CDR1 reads SGHAT; CDR2 reads FQDESV (reference sequence). Deletions cut 0 bases from V and 3 bases from J, with 11 bases between. The CDR3 runs 15 residues. The CDR3 nucleotides are TGTGCCAGCAGCTTAGCCGGACCAGCGGACACTGAAGCTTTCTTT. This codes for CASSLAGPADTEAFF.

The V and J genes are TRBV29-1 and TRBJ2-1; possible D gene TRBD2, 5 bases. CDR1 and CDR2 (germline): SQVTM, ANQGSEA. V lost 1 base to trimming and J lost 1 base, with 11 bases between them. The length of the CDR3 is 15 residues. The CDR3 is CSVEGQDLSYNEQFF. The CDR3 DNA is TGCAGCGTTGAAGGTCAGGACTTGTCCTACAATGAGCAGTTCTTC.

V gene TRBV7-7 combines with J gene TRBJ1-2; tentatively, D is TRBD1 (5 bases). This CDR3 region has 15 residues. Germline loops: CDR1 SSHAT, CDR2 FNYEAQ (reference sequence). V was pared by 4 bases and J by 4 bases, with 16 bases between. Written as DNA, the CDR3 is TGTGCCAGCAGCTCCGAGAGGCGGGACCTCTATGGCTACACCTTC. It codes for CASSSERRDLYGYTF.

The rearrangement uses TRBV28 and TRBJ2-3, with D perhaps TRBD1 (5 bases). The V gene's germline CDR1 is MDHEN and CDR2 SYDVKM. CDR3 length equals 17 residues. Trimming cost V 5 bases and J 5 bases, with 23 bases left between them. CDR3 region: CASSPGPQASPLDTQYF. CDR3 bases: TGTGCCAGCAGTCCCGGCCCACAGGCATCTCCATTAGATACGCAGTATTTT.

This clone was recorded a few times. The chain is built from TRBV18 and TRBJ1-1, with D maybe TRBD1 (5 bases). The length of the CDR3 is 12 residues. The V gene lost 4 bases and the J gene lost 3 bases, with 6 bases spanning the gap. Germline V gene data show CDR1 as KGHSH and CDR2 as LQKENI. CDR3 amino acids: CASSRGDTEAFF. CDR3 coding DNA: TGTGCCAGCTCACGGGGGGACACTGAAGCTTTCTTT. Drawing the rest from reference TRBV18 and TRBJ1-1, the complete variable domain is NAGVMQNPRHLVRRRGQEARLRCSPMKGHSHVYWYRQLPEEGLKFMVYLQKENIIDESGMPKERFSAEFPKEGPSILRIQQVVRGDSAAYFCASSRGDTEAFFGQGTRLTVV.

V usage is TRBV10-3 and J usage is TRBJ2-5, with TRBD2 matching 8 bases. Germline CDR1 and CDR2: ENHRY and SYGVKD. CDR3 length equals 12 residues. V was clipped by 6 bases and J by 4 bases; unmatched bases: 1. CDR3 DNA sequence: TGTGCCATCAGAACTAGCGGAGAGACCCAGTACTTC. It specifies CAIRTSGETQYF.